This is a list of T cell receptor beta chains from one sample in a study of blood T cell repertoires in COVID-19. Repertoires were generated with immunoSEQ multiplex PCR, while TCRdb's copy carries only in-frame clones and drops some. The sample includes 150,000 to 200,000 clones, around 80% of them seen just once. Sequenced material: PBMCs or T cells enriched from blood (not recorded which). These receptors were taken from a woman aged 70-85 years in a cohort exposed to, infected with or recovered from COVID-19 (not recorded which). CDR3s include the opening cysteine and the closing phenylalanine or tryptophan. The D gene is left open where the match is weak. Rows give clone size only sometimes, using once, few, many, or a class for an expanded clone.

TRBJ2-1,-,TRBD2,TRBV5-1,TGCGCCAGCAGCTTGGGTAGGCTAGCGGGCCTTCACAATGAGCAGTTCTTC,CASSLGRLAGLHNEQFF
TRBJ2-1,-,-,TRBV3-1/TRBV3-2,TGTGCCAGCAGCCCGCAGGGTGTGGGGCAGTTCTTC,CASSPQGVGQFF
TRBJ1-2,-,-,TRBV28,TGTGCCAGCAGTTTATTTCTTCGGGGACAAGGTGTGGGCTACACCTTC,CASSLFLRGQGVGYTF
TRBJ2-3,-,-,TRBV24-1,TGTGCCACCAGGGGAGACGGCGATACGCAGTATTTT,CATRGDGDTQYF
TRBJ2-7,-,TRBD2,TRBV4-3,TGCGCCAGCAGCCAAGACAGCGGGAGGGCGACCTACGAGCAGTACTTC,CASSQDSGRATYEQYF
TRBJ1-5,once,-,TRBV5-5,TGTGCCAGCAGCCCAAGGGGGATGCCCAATCAGCCCCAGCATTTT,CASSPRGMPNQPQHF
TRBJ2-5,-,-,TRBV5-4,TGTGCCAGCAGCTTGGGGGCGACAGTCGGGGAGACCCAGTACTTC,CASSLGATVGETQYF
TRBJ2-6,-,-,TRBV7-9,TGTGCCAGCAGCTCTAGTTCCTCTGGGGCCAACGTCCTGACTTTC,CASSSSSSGANVLTF
TRBJ1-5,-,-,TRBV12-3/TRBV12-4,TGTGCCAGCAGTTTGGGAGTTCAGCCCCAGCATTTT,CASSLGVQPQHF
TRBJ2-4,-,TRBD1,TRBV27,TGTGCCAGCAGTCCAGGACAGGAGGACATTCAGTACTTC,CASSPGQEDIQYF
TRBJ1-4,-,-,TRBV5-1,TGCGCCAGCAGCTTGAACCAGAATGAAAAACTGTTTTTT,CASSLNQNEKLFF
TRBJ2-2,-,-,TRBV12-5,TGTGCTAGTGGGGTTGGGCGGGCGAACACCGGGGAGCTGTTTTTT,CASGVGRANTGELFF
TRBJ1-2,-,TRBD1,TRBV19,TGTGCCAGTAGGATGGGACAGAGATATGGCTACACCTTC,CASRMGQRYGYTF
TRBJ2-1,-,TRBD1,TRBV5-1,TGCGCCAGCAGCCCCGGACAGGTGGTGGGTGAGCAGTTCTTC,CASSPGQVVGEQFF
TRBJ2-1,-,TRBD1,TRBV18,TGTGCCAGCTCCCGAGGACAGGGGTCCTACAATGAGCAGTTCTTC,CASSRGQGSYNEQFF
TRBJ1-5,-,-,TRBV27,TGTGCCAGCAGTTTATTTAGGGGTCTCAATCAGCCCCAGCATTTT,CASSLFRGLNQPQHF
TRBJ2-5,-,-,TRBV19,TGTGCCAGTAGTATAGCGGGGAAAGAGACCCAGTACTTC,CASSIAGKETQYF